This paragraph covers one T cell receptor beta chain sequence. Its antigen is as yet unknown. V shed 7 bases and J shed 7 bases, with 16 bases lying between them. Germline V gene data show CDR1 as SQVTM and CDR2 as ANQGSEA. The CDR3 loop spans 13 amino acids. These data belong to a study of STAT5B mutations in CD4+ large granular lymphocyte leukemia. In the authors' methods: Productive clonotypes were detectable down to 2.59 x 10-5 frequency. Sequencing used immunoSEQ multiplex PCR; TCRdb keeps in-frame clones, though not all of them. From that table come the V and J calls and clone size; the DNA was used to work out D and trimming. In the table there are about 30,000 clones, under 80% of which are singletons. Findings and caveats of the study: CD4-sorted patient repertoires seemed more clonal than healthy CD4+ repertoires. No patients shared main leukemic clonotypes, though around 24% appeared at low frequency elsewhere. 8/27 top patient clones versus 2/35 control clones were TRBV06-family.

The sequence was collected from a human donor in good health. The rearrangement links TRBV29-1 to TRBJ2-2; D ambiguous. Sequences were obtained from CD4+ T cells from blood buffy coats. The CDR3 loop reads CSAGPSLGGELFF. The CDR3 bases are TGCAGCGCCGGACCCTCGTTAGGCGGGGAGCTGTTTTTT.